This T cell receptor beta chain was documented in a study of shared clonotypes between healthy human individuals. The CDR3 covers 13 residues. The V gene's germline CDR1 is SGHRS and CDR2 YFSETQ. V trimming: 4 bases; J trimming: 7 bases; junction bases outside the gene matches: 5. Libraries were prepared by immunoSEQ multiplex PCR; TCRdb keeps only in-frame clonotypes and omits some of them. The top ten clones hold around 50% of a sample with tens of thousands of clones, 60% to 70% of them seen once. The chain combines TRBV5-1 with TRBJ1-5, with 7 nucleotides matching TRBD1. This clonotype originated in a man aged 25-45 years in good health. Sequenced material: memory CD8+ T cells sorted from blood. The sample's subset: CD45RO+ cells pooled with CCR7-negative TemRA cells. The CDR3 nucleotides are TGCGCCAGCAGCCTGACAGGGCCCCAGCCCCAGCATTTT. Translation: CASSLTGPQPQHF.